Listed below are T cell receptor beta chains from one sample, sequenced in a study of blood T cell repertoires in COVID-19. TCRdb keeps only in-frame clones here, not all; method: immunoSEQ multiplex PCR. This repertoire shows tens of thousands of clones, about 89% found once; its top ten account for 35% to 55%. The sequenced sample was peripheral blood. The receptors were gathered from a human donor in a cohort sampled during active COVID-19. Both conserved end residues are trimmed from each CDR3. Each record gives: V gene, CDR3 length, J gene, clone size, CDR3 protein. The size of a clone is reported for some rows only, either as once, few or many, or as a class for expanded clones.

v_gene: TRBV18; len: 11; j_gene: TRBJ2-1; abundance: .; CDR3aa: ASSPRREHEQF
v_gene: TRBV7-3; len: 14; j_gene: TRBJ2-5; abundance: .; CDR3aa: ASSLSGIRGRETQY
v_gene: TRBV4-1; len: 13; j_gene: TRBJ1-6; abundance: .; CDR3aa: ASRAGTGYNSPLH
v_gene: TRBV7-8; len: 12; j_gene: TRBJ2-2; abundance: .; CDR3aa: ASRSQGGTGELF
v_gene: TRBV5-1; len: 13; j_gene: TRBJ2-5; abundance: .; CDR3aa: ASSLQVDRKETQY
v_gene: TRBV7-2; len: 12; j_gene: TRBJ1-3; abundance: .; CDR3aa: ASSLPGFGNTIY
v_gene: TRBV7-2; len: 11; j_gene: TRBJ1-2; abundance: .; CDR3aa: ASISRTEGPYT
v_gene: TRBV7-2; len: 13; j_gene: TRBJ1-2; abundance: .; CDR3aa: ASSNGQGAHYGYT
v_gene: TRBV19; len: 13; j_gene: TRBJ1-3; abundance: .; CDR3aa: ASTGTGLSGNTIY
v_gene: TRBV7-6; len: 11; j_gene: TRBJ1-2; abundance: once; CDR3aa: ASSPDSNYGYT
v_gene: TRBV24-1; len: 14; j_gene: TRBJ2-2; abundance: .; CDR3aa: ATSDAGTGNTGELF
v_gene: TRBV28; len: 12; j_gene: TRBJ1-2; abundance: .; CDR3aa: ASTWGRTNYGYT
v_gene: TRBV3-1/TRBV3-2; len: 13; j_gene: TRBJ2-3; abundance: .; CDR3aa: ASSAAPLTADTQY
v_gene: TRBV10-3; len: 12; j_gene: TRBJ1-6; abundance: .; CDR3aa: AISGTGYNSPLH
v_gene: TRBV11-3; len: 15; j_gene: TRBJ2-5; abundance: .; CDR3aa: ASSSGLAGGVSETQY
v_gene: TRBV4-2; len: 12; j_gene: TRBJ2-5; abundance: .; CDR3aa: ASSQDWAEETQY
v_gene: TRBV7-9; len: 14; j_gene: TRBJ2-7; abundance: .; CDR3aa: ASSPNLGQGKHEQY
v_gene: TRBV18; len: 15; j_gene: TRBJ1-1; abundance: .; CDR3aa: ASSPLVAGFRSTEAF
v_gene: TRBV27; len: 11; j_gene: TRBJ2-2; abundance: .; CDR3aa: ASSWGLRRELF
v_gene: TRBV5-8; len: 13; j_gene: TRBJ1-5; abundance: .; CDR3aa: ASSLARGIGQPQH
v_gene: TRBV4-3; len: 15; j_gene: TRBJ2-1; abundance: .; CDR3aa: ASSQALDGISYNEQF
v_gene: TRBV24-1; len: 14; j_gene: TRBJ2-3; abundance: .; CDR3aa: ATSDYKGQGAPTQY
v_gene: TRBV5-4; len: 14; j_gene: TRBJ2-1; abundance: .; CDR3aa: ASSPRLAGGRNEQF
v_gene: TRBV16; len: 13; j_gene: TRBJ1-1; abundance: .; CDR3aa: ASSQSLRVGTEAF
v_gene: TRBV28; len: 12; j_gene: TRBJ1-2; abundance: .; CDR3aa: ASRAGTHNYGYT
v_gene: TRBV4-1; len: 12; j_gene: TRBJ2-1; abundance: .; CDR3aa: ASSQVDTGFEQF
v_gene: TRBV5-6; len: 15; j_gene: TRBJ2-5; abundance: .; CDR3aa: ASSLFTSGAAGETQY
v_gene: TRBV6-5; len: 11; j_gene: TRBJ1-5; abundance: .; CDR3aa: ASRSGNDQPQH
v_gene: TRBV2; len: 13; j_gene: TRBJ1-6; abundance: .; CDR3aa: ASSIGGGNNSPLH
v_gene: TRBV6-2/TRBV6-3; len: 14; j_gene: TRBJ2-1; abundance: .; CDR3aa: ASSYSVQAVYNEQF
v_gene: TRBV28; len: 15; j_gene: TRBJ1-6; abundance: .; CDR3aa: ASSPFGQGSIGSPLH
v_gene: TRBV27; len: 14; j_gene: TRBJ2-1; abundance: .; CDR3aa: ASSLRQVLAYNEQF
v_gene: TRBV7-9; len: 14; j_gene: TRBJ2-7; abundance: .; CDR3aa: ASSPPGHPSSYEQY
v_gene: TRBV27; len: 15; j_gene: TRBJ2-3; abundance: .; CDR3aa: ASSLSGGASYTDTQY
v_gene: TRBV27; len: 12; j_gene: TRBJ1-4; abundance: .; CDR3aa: ASSDRDRHEKLF
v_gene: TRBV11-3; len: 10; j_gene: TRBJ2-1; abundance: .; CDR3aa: ASSKDGDEQF
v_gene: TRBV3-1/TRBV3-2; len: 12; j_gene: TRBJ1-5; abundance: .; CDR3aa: ASSHTVSNQPQH